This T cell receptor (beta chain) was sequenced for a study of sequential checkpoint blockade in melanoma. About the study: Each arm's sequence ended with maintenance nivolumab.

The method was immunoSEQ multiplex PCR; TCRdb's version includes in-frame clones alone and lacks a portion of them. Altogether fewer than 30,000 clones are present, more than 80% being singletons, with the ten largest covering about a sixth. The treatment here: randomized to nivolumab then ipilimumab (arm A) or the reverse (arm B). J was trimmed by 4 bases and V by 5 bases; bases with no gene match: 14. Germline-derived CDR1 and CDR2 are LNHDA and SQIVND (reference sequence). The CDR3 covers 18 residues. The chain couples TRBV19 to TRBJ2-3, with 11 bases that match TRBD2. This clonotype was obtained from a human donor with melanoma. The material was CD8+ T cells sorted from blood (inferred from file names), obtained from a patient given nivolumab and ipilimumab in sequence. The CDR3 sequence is CASSPPDGSGRASDTQYF. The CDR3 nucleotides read TGTGCCAGTAGTCCACCTGATGGTAGCGGGAGGGCCTCAGATACGCAGTATTTT.